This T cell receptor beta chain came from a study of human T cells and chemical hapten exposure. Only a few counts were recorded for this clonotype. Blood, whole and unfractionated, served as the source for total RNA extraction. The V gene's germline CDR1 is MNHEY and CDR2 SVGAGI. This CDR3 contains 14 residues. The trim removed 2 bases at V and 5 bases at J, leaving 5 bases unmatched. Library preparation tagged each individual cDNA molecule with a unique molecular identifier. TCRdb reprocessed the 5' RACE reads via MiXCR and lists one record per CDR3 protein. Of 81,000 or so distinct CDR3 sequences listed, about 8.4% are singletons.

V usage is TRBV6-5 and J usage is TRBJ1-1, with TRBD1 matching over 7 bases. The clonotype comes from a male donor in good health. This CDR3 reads CASSYGQGETEAFF. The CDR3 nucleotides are TGTGCCAGCAGTTACGGGCAGGGGGAAACTGAAGCTTTCTTT.